The clone carrying this T cell receptor beta chain has more than one count but fewer than ten. Its antigen is currently unknown. Looked up from germline, CDR1 is SNHLY and CDR2 is FYNNEI. This CDR3 spans 15 amino acids. V shed 7 bases and J shed 0 bases, with 13 bases lying between them. This specimen belongs to a study of response to subunit inactivated influenza vaccine. TCRdb reprocessed the RT-PCR reads via MiXCR and lists one record per CDR3 protein. The sample has around 470,000 distinct CDR3 sequences; less than 7.5% are singletons. Study-wide findings and caveats: The authors put forward the suggestion that each seasonal influenza vaccination may bring in only a limited number of new T cells.

The sample in question was PBMCs from blood, obtained around 25 months after vaccination. The receptor comes from a man between 45 and 75 years old who received an inactivated influenza vaccine. V gene TRBV2 combines with J gene TRBJ1-5, with a weak D call TRBD1 (6 bases). CDR3 coding DNA: TGTGCCAGCAAGGGGGGAACGCATAGCAATCAGCCCCAGCATTTT. Translation gives CASKGGTHSNQPQHF.